Described below is a single T cell receptor (beta chain) sequence and its context. Its antigen remains unidentified. TCRdb's copy holds only in-frame clones and misses some; the assay was immunoSEQ multiplex PCR. The repertoire holds about 140,000 clones, with about 94% as singletons. This CDR3 has 13 residues. The germline CDR1 and CDR2 sequences are SGHVS and FQNEAQ. The germline V and J ends were trimmed by 3 bases and 1 base, with 6 bases remaining between them. The data were taken from a study of T cell responses to AZD1222 COVID-19 vaccine. General study results and limits: After two AZD1222 doses, spike-specific TCR breadth and depth rose versus day 0. Clonal diversity was possibly underestimated; the donors were predominantly white British and more often female.

The chain couples TRBV7-8 to TRBJ1-1; unclear D gene. The sequence came from an adult who received the AZD1222 COVID-19 vaccine. Sequencing was performed on peripheral blood, taken 28 days after the second AZD1222 dose. The chain's CDR3 is CASSFPGNTEAFF. For the CDR3, the DNA is TGTGCCAGCAGCTTTCCAGGGAACACTGAAGCTTTCTTT. The full variable domain, its missing parts supplied by reference TRBV7-8 and TRBJ1-1, is GAGVSQSPRYKVAKRGQDVALRCDPISGHVSLFWYQQALGQGPEFLTYFQNEAQLDKSGLPSDRFFAERPEGSVSTLKIQRTQQEDSAVYLCASSFPGNTEAFFGQGTRLTVV.